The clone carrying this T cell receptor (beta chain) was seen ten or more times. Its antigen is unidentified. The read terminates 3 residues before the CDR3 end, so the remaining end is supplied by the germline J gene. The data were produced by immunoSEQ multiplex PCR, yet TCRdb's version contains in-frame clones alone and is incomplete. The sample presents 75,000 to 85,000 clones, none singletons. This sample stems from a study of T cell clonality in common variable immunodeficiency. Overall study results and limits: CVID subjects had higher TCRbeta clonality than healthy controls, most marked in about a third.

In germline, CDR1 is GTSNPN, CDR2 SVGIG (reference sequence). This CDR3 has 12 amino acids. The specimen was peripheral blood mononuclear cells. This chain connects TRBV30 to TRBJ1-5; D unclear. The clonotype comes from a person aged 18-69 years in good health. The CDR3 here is CAARGGNQPQHF. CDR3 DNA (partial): TGTGCAGCCCGGGGAGGCAATCAGCCC.